This TCR beta chain was sequenced in a study of a mutant IDH1 vaccine in newly diagnosed glioma. Study-wide context: Vaccinations, eight in total, occurred in weeks 1, 3, 5, 7, 11, 15, 19, 23. Treated patients comprised 62.5% males and 37.5% females, mean age roughly 43 years.

The assay was immunoSEQ multiplex PCR, and TCRdb's table has in-frame clones only and misses some. Counted here are around 56,000 clones, about 80% occurring once; the ten biggest clones make up approximately 3.1%. The V gene's germline CDR1 is MNHNY and CDR2 SVGAGI (reference sequence). Trimming left V 0 bases short and J 5 bases short, with 4 bases between. This CDR3 spans 12 amino acids. This clone showed up just once. The antigen is unknown. Indicated time point: week 5, during vaccination. Vaccine doses each comprised 300 ug of mutant IDH1 20-mer peptide, with topical imiquimod. There were new WHO grade 3 or 4 astrocytomas in the donors, and these were IDH1-mutant and ATRX-lost.

The rearrangement joins TRBV6-6 to TRBJ2-5; D is undetermined. Sequencing used PBMCs, obtained from a glioma patient whose treatment included an IDH1 peptide vaccine. The TCR originated in a man aged 25-45 years with glioma. CDR3 sequence: CASSYSKETQYF. CDR3 in DNA: TGTGCCAGCAGTTACTCGAAGGAGACCCAGTACTTC.